Following are 13 T cell receptor beta chains from one sample sequenced in a study of T-cell reconstitution after alpha-beta-depleted transplantation in children. Unique molecular identifiers were incorporated when the TCRbeta library was constructed. TCRdb itself ran the PCR reads through MiXCR, one entry per CDR3 protein. The sample holds about 600,000 distinct CDR3 sequences, roughly 24% seen once. The sample here was PBMCs, mostly from graft donor cells, taken 360 days after TCRalphabeta/CD19-depleted stem cell transplant. All receptors come from a boy in the first two years of life who had a stem cell transplant for acute myeloid leukemia, so the T cells may come from the graft donor.

This sequence joins TRBV5-6 and TRBJ2-1, with D perhaps given as TRBD1 or TRBD2 (5 bases each). Germline V gene lookup returns CDR1 SGHDT and CDR2 YYEEEE. This CDR3 region has 13 residues. Trimming removed 2 bases at V and 13 bases at J, with 16 bases between. In nucleotides, the CDR3 is TGTGCCAGCAGCTTACCCAGGGAGCAGGGACAGTTCTTC. Protein product: CASSLPREQGQFF.

This clonotype has more than one count but fewer than ten. J is TRBJ1-6 and V is TRBV6-2 or TRBV6-3; D unclear. CDR1 MNHEY and CDR2 SVGEGT come from the germline V gene. The CDR3 has 15 amino acids. The V end lost 8 bases, the J end lost 7 bases, and 18 bases lay between the germline ends. This CDR3 is CASRSRSVGNSPLHF. The CDR3 nucleotides are TGTGCCAGCCGTAGCCGGAGTGTTGGGAATTCACCCCTCCACTTT.

This clonotype was counted many times. The V and J genes are TRBV12-3 or TRBV12-4 and TRBJ1-5, with D tentatively TRBD1 (6 bases). Deletions cut 6 bases from V and 1 base from J, with 16 bases between. The CDR3 extends over 16 amino acids. The CDR3 DNA follows: TGTGCCAGCAGCCCCAAGGCGGGGGCGAGCAATCAGCCCCAGCATTTT. Translated: CASSPKAGASNQPQHF.

Many counts were recorded for this clonotype. The chain carries TRBV29-1 and TRBJ2-5; D is ambiguous. Germline loops: CDR1 SQVTM, CDR2 ANQGSEA. Trimming removed 0 bases at V and 7 bases at J, with 6 bases between. The CDR3 loop spans 11 amino acids. CDR3 DNA sequence: TGCAGCGTTGAAGATAGGATGACCCAGTACTTC. Residues: CSVEDRMTQYF. Based on the CDR3 plus reference TRBV29-1 and TRBJ2-5, the full variable domain is SAVISQKPSRDICQRGTSLTIQCQVDSQVTMMFWYRQQPGQSLTLIATANQGSEATYESGFVIDKFPISRPNLTFSTLTVSNMSPEDSSIYLCSVEDRMTQYFGPGTRLLVL.

The chain combines TRBV12-3 or TRBV12-4 with TRBJ1-6; 10 nucleotides line up with TRBD1. V was clipped by 0 bases and J by 9 bases; unmatched bases: 2. The CDR3 totals 15 residues. The CDR3 region is CASSLARTGGSPLHF. The CDR3 DNA is TGTGCCAGCAGTTTAGCTCGGACAGGGGGTTCACCCCTCCACTTT.

The chain joins TRBV3-1 to TRBJ2-1, with a weak D call TRBD2 (6 bases). The germline V and J ends were trimmed by 4 bases and 5 bases, with 15 bases remaining between them. CDR1 is LGHDT and CDR2 is YNNKEL in the germline V gene (reference sequence). This CDR3 spans 15 amino acids. The CDR3 here is CASSPTGLEDNEQFF. Here the CDR3 DNA reads TGTGCCAGCAGCCCGACGGGACTCGAAGACAATGAGCAGTTCTTC.

Notes on this clonotype: A much larger clone differs from this one at a single base, so this may be a read error. The chain is built from TRBV20-1 and TRBJ2-7; 7 positions agree with TRBD2. CDR1 is DFQATT, CDR2 SNEGSKA, per germline (reference sequence). The CDR3 loop spans 16 amino acids. Trimming at V came to 0 bases and at J to 2 bases, leaving 10 bases not matched to a gene. CDR3 bases: TGCAGTGCTAGAGATCGGGAGGCGGGATCGGCCTACGAGCAGTACTTC. Its protein product is CSARDREAGSAYEQYF.

V usage is TRBV28 and J usage is TRBJ2-2; D is perhaps TRBD1 or TRBD2 (5 bases each). CDR3 length equals 12 residues. Germline CDR1 MDHEN, CDR2 SYDVKM. The CDR3 region is CAGGSDTGELFF. The CDR3 nucleotides are TGTGCTGGGGGTTCGGACACCGGGGAGCTGTTTTTT.

This clonotype was detected once. The chain uses TRBV28 and TRBJ1-5; D unclear. V was shortened by 6 bases and J by 0 bases, with 27 bases between the two germline ends. CDR1 is MDHEN, CDR2 SYDVKM, per germline. The CDR3 loop spans 20 amino acids. The DNA for the CDR3 is TGTGCCAGCAGCGTGGCGTCGGCTTATCGTTCCGCTTATAGCAATCAGCCCCAGCATTTT. This translates into CASSVASAYRSAYSNQPQHF.

J is TRBJ1-1 and V is TRBV28, with a weak D call TRBD1 (5 bases). The CDR3 runs 17 residues. CDR1 is MDHEN, CDR2 SYDVKM, per germline. Between the trimmed V and J ends, which lost 6 bases and 0 bases, there was a span of 20 bases. The CDR3 loop is CASSFRSTVFMNTEAFF. As DNA, the CDR3 is TGTGCCAGCAGCTTCCGATCGACAGTCTTCATGAACACTGAAGCTTTCTTT. Full variable domain (outside the CDR3, taken from reference TRBV28 and TRBJ1-1): DVKVTQSSRYLVKRTGEKVFLECVQDMDHENMFWYRQDPGLGLRLIYFSYDVKMKEKGDIPEGYSVSREKKERFSLILESASTNQTSMYLCASSFRSTVFMNTEAFFGQGTRLTVV.

The V and J genes are TRBV12-3 or TRBV12-4 and TRBJ2-3; D gene uncertain. The CDR3 consists of 13 residues. The V end lost 7 bases, the J end lost 0 bases, and 8 bases lay between the germline ends. The CDR3 DNA follows: TGTGCCAGCAAGGTGAGAAGCACAGATACGCAGTATTTT. Residues: CASKVRSTDTQYF.

CDR3 sequence: CASSLPPDSDSAQFF. The DNA of the CDR3 is TGCGCCAGCAGCTTACCCCCTGACAGTGACTCAGCGCAGTTCTTC. The rearrangement links TRBV5-1 to TRBJ2-1; TRBD1 might be the D (5 bases). There are 15 residues in the CDR3. Deletions cut 2 bases from V and 12 bases from J, with 21 bases between. Germline V gene sequence: CDR1 SGHRS, CDR2 YFSETQ. Complete variable domain (other parts from reference TRBV5-1 and TRBJ2-1): KAGVTQTPRYLIKTRGQQVTLSCSPISGHRSVSWYQQTPGQGLQFLFEYFSETQRNKGNFPGRFSGRQFSNSRSEMNVSTLELGDSALYLCASSLPPDSDSAQFFGPGTRLTVL.

The chain employs TRBV12-3 or TRBV12-4 and TRBJ1-2, with TRBD1 matching over 7 bases. This CDR3 is built from 18 residues. The V and J ends lost 0 bases and 3 bases, in that order; junction bases with no gene match: 13. The CDR3 coding sequence is TGTGCCAGCAGTTTAGCCACGTATACTCCCGGGACAGACTATGGCTACACCTTC. It is translated as CASSLATYTPGTDYGYTF.